The 31 T cell receptor beta chains given below trace back to one sample, sequenced in a study of patients and donors after allogeneic stem cell transplantation. From the RT-PCR reads, TCRdb called clonotypes with MiXCR, one entry per CDR3 protein. The sample contains approximately 410,000 distinct CDR3 sequences, more than 15% of which appear only once. Sequenced: blood, either unsorted or a sorted T cell fraction (not recorded which). These receptors originate from a human donor who was either an allogeneic HSCT recipient or a stem cell or donor lymphocyte infusion donor (not recorded which). It is not recorded whose cells these are; they may come from a transplant donor.

This clonotype was found a few times. V is TRBV20-1 and J is TRBJ2-7, with 10 nucleotides matching TRBD2. V shed 6 bases, J shed 3 bases, and the junction held 8 bases outside the gene matches. This CDR3 contains 14 residues. Germline-derived CDR1 and CDR2 are DFQATT and SNEGSKA (reference sequence). As DNA, the CDR3 is TGCAGTGCAAAACTAGCGGGAAGGGTCTACGAGCAGTACTTC. Amino acids: CSAKLAGRVYEQYF.

This clonotype was detected only a few times. V usage is TRBV10-3 and J usage is TRBJ2-7, with no clear D. The CDR3 runs 10 residues. V lost 8 bases and J lost 1, with 3 bases in between. Germline V gene lookup returns CDR1 ENHRY and CDR2 SYGVKD. CDR3 in amino acids: CAISSYEQYF. The CDR3 nucleotides are TGTGCCATCTCTTCCTACGAGCAGTACTTC.

The chain has TRBV6-2 or TRBV6-3 and TRBJ2-5; D is ambiguous. Trimming took 1 base from V and 4 from J, leaving 7 bases between them. CDR3 length equals 13 residues. Germline V gene data show CDR1 as MNHEY and CDR2 as SVGEGT. CDR3 in DNA: TGTGCCAGCAGTTACTTGTCAGGAGAGACCCAGTACTTC. Translation: CASSYLSGETQYF.

Only a few counts were recorded for this clonotype. The gene calls are TRBV12-3 or TRBV12-4 and TRBJ2-3, with 10 bases identical to TRBD2. J was trimmed by 4 bases and V by 7 bases; bases with no gene match: 8. This CDR3 is built from 15 residues. CDR3 region: CASTKKRGGPDTQYF. CDR3 DNA sequence: TGTGCCAGCACCAAAAAGCGGGGGGGCCCAGATACGCAGTATTTT.

This clonotype occurred a few times. The CDR3 coding sequence is TGTGCCAGCAGTGAATTTCCGGGGGCCCAGTACTTC. Translating it yields CASSEFPGAQYF. The V call is TRBV25-1, the J call TRBJ2-5; D may be TRBD2 (6 bases). CDR1 and CDR2 from the germline V gene are MGHDK and SYGVNS. The CDR3 length is 12 residues. V lost 1 base, J lost 9 bases, and 9 bases lay in between.

This chain uses TRBV20-1 with TRBJ1-3; D is unclear. CDR1 DFQATT and CDR2 SNEGSKA come from the germline V gene (reference sequence). The CDR3 spans 18 residues. Trimming removed 0 bases from V and 0 bases from J, with 18 bases in between. The CDR3 reads CSARDPSGSFGSGNTIYF. The CDR3, as DNA: TGCAGTGCTAGAGACCCTTCAGGTTCCTTCGGCTCTGGAAACACCATATATTTT.

The chain couples TRBV20-1 to TRBJ2-7, with 8 bases fitting TRBD1. This CDR3 spans 14 amino acids. Germline CDR1 is DFQATT and CDR2 is SNEGSKA (reference sequence). V dropped 4 bases and J dropped 1; count of bases not matched to a gene: 6. The CDR3 coding sequence is TGCAGTGCTATCCCGGGACAGGCGTCCTACGAGCAGTACTTC. This encodes CSAIPGQASYEQYF.

The CDR3 loop reads CASSLVNTVNTEAFF. CDR3 nucleotides: TGTGCCAGCAGTTTAGTAAACACAGTGAACACTGAAGCTTTCTTT. The V gene is TRBV12-3 or TRBV12-4, the J gene TRBJ1-1, with D unclear. The CDR3 sequence is 15 residues long. V was clipped by 1 base and J by 0 bases, with 9 bases between them.

This clonotype was detected only a few times. The chain recombines TRBV4-1 with TRBJ2-5, with D hard to call. Germline V gene sequence: CDR1 MGHRA, CDR2 YSYEKL. Trimming shortened V by 0 bases and J by 4 bases, and 3 bases separated the two germline ends. The CDR3 totals 12 residues. CDR3 coding DNA: TGCGCCAGCAGCCAAGATCCAGAGACCCAGTACTTC. Residues: CASSQDPETQYF.

The V and J genes are TRBV11-3 and TRBJ1-2, with TRBD1 identical over 7 bases. Germline CDR1 is SGHNT and CDR2 is YENEEA. The CDR3 loop spans 14 amino acids. The trim removed 3 bases at V and 7 bases at J, leaving 8 bases unmatched. CDR3 in amino acids: CASSFRGRLGGYTF. The CDR3 coding sequence is TGTGCCAGCAGCTTTAGGGGGCGTTTGGGTGGCTACACCTTC.

This clonotype was detected a few times. V and J are TRBV7-9 and TRBJ1-1; D unclear. This CDR3 has 10 amino acids. Germline CDR1 and CDR2: SEHNR and FQNEAQ (reference sequence). V was trimmed by 0 bases and J by 7 bases, leaving 0 bases between them. Here the CDR3 DNA reads TGTGCCAGCAGCTTAGCTGAAGCTTTCTTT. It translates to CASSLAEAFF.

This clonotype was detected only a few times. A junction end diverges from the germline sequence, so it may reflect a read error. V and J are TRBV3-1 and TRBJ2-7, with D possibly matching TRBD1 (6 bases). This CDR3 has 11 amino acids. Germline V lookup: CDR1 LGHDT, CDR2 YNNKEL (reference sequence). CDR3 coding DNA: TGTGCCAGCAGCCAAGGACAGGACAGCGTCTTC. Amino acid sequence: CASSQGQDSVF.

This clonotype was seen a few times. This chain connects TRBV24-1 to TRBJ2-7; 10 bases are shared with TRBD2. The CDR3 is made up of 18 amino acids. Unmatched junction bases numbered 11, after V lost 3 bases and J lost 1 base. From germline, CDR1 is KGHDR and CDR2 SFDVKD. The CDR3 DNA follows: TGTGCCACCAGTGATGAGCGGGAGGGCGGCAGTAAGTCCTACGAGCAGTACTTC. It translates to CATSDEREGGSKSYEQYF.

The chain carries TRBV4-1 and TRBJ2-7, with D possibly TRBD1 on 6 matching bases. Germline V gene lookup returns CDR1 MGHRA and CDR2 YSYEKL. This CDR3 is 13 amino acids long. V lost 3 bases and J lost 4, with 10 bases in between. CDR3 in DNA: TGCGCCAGCAGCCAGGATGGACAGTACGAGCAGTACTTC. It translates to CASSQDGQYEQYF.

This clonotype turned up a few times. The genes are TRBV6-1 and TRBJ2-7; D is undetermined. V gave up 4 bases and J gave up 1 base, with 8 bases separating them. The CDR3 runs to 13 residues. The germline CDR1 and CDR2 sequences are MNHNS and SASEGT. CDR3 sequence: CASSAAESYEQYF. The CDR3 bases are TGTGCCAGCAGTGCGGCCGAATCCTACGAGCAGTACTTC.

This clonotype was detected ten times or more. The gene calls are TRBV12-3 or TRBV12-4 and TRBJ1-6; 8 nucleotides match TRBD1. V trimming: 6 bases; J trimming: 10 bases; junction bases outside the gene matches: 11. The CDR3 is 15 amino acids. The CDR3 DNA reads as TGTGCCAGCAGCCCACTTCAGGGGGCCGGATCACCCCTCCACTTT. This encodes CASSPLQGAGSPLHF.

DNA of the CDR3: TGTGCCAGCAGCTCTATAGCGGGAGGAGATGCAGATACGCAGTATTTT. Residues: CASSSIAGGDADTQYF. V and J are TRBV7-3 and TRBJ2-3; 10 positions agree with TRBD2. The V gene's germline CDR1 is SGHTA and CDR2 FQGTGA. The ends lost 4 bases at V and 4 bases at J; junction bases unmatched: 8. This CDR3 spans 16 amino acids.

The J gene is TRBJ2-5, the V gene TRBV20-1; 13 positions agree with TRBD2. Germline values: CDR1 DFQATT, CDR2 SNEGSKA (reference sequence). With 1 base clipped from V and 4 bases from J, the junction kept 6 bases outside the gene matches. This CDR3 comprises 16 residues. The CDR3 protein is CSARVTSGRVGETQYF. DNA of the CDR3: TGCAGTGCTAGAGTCACTAGCGGGAGGGTAGGAGAGACCCAGTACTTC.

The rearrangement uses TRBV15 and TRBJ2-7, with no clear D. Trimming stripped 1 base from V and 2 bases from J, with 9 bases between. CDR3 size: 14 residues. Germline V lookup: CDR1 LNHNV, CDR2 YYDKDF (reference sequence). CDR3 sequence: CATSRGEDPYEQYF. The CDR3 region has the DNA TGTGCCACCAGCAGAGGAGAAGATCCCTACGAGCAGTACTTC.

The chain is built from TRBV7-2 and TRBJ1-6; D is unclear. Germline V gives CDR1 SGHTA, CDR2 FQGNSA. CDR3 length: 16 amino acids. Trimming pared 6 bases from V and 8 bases from J, leaving 20 bases between. The CDR3 protein is CASRVGGWVTDSPLHF. CDR3 coding DNA: TGTGCCAGCAGGGTCGGAGGATGGGTTACGGATTCACCCCTCCACTTT.

The chain has TRBV29-1 and TRBJ2-5, with D possibly being TRBD2 (6 bases). V shed 4 bases and J shed 4 bases, with 16 bases lying between them. Germline V lookup: CDR1 SQVTM, CDR2 ANQGSEA. This CDR3 region has 14 residues. Here the CDR3 DNA reads TGCAGCGTTGGTGGCTCCCGGGGGACAGAGACCCAGTACTTC. Its translation is CSVGGSRGTETQYF.

V usage is TRBV5-1 and J usage is TRBJ2-7; D is perhaps TRBD2 (5 bases). The CDR3 runs to 15 residues. Germline V gene data show CDR1 as SGHRS and CDR2 as YFSETQ. With 0 bases removed from V and 4 bases from J, the gap between germline ends came to 14 bases. This chain's CDR3 is CASSLEGLARYEQYF. The CDR3 coding sequence is TGCGCCAGCAGCTTGGAAGGGCTAGCACGATACGAGCAGTACTTC.

This clonotype has just a few counts. The chain carries TRBV5-5 and TRBJ2-3, with 7 positions matching TRBD2. The junction had 11 bases not matched to a gene; V was cut back by 4 bases and J by 15 bases. Germline V CDR1 and CDR2: SGHKS, YYEKEE (reference sequence). The CDR3 has 12 residues. For the CDR3, the DNA is TGTGCCAGCAGCCAACGGACTAGTGGTAACTATTTT. It specifies CASSQRTSGNYF.

This clonotype occurred a few times. This sequence joins TRBV5-1 and TRBJ2-7, with D unclear. This CDR3 has 13 amino acids. Germline loops: CDR1 SGHRS, CDR2 YFSETQ. V was pared by 7 bases and J by 4 bases, with 15 bases between. The CDR3 DNA sequence: TGCGCCAGCCTAATCCGTAAGGGATACGAGCAGTACTTC. Translating gives CASLIRKGYEQYF.

This chain uses TRBV10-3 with TRBJ2-7; the D gene is possibly TRBD1 (5 bases). There are 13 residues in the CDR3. The ends were cut back, 3 bases at V and 3 bases at J, with 9 bases in the middle. Germline CDR1 is ENHRY and CDR2 is SYGVKD. In DNA form, the CDR3 reads TGTGCCATCAGTGACAGGGCCGGCTACGAGCAGTACTTC. As protein: CAISDRAGYEQYF.

V gene TRBV20-1 combines with J gene TRBJ1-4; D remains unclear. Trimming stripped 0 bases from V and 5 bases from J, with 10 bases between. Germline V gene data show CDR1 as DFQATT and CDR2 as SNEGSKA (reference sequence). This CDR3 has 14 residues. The CDR3 spells CSARDRVTNEKLFF. In nucleotides, the CDR3 is TGCAGTGCTAGAGATCGAGTTACGAATGAAAAACTGTTTTTT.

This clonotype was detected many times. J is TRBJ2-5 and V is TRBV12-3 or TRBV12-4; the D is unclear. The CDR3 extends over 13 amino acids. Trimming removed 2 bases from V and 7 bases from J, with 11 bases in between. This chain's CDR3 is CASSLKLGWTQYF. In DNA form, the CDR3 reads TGTGCCAGCAGTTTAAAGCTCGGTTGGACCCAGTACTTC.

The sample holds a few counts of this clonotype. The rearrangement joins TRBV20-1 to TRBJ2-7; weak D call: TRBD1 (5 bases). Germline CDR1 reads DFQATT; CDR2 reads SNEGSKA (reference sequence). Trimming cost V 6 bases and J 5 bases, with 17 bases left between them. The CDR3 runs 13 residues. The CDR3 DNA reads TGCAGTGCCCGCAAGGGGAAATTGGACGAGCAGTACTTC. Its translation is CSARKGKLDEQYF.

CDR3 sequence (DNA): TGTGCCAGCAGAGAGCCCCCCCGGATGTACGGGGAGATCTACAATGAGCAGTTCTTC. Translating it yields CASREPPRMYGEIYNEQFF. The rearrangement links TRBV2 to TRBJ2-1; D possibly corresponds to TRBD2 (5 bases). Trimming shortened V by 6 bases and J by 3 bases, and 27 bases separated the two germline ends. CDR1 and CDR2 (germline): SNHLY, FYNNEI. CDR3 length: 19 residues.

This clonotype was seen more than once but under ten times. The chain combines TRBV6-5 with TRBJ2-5; D is ambiguous. The CDR3 contains 11 residues. V was pared by 6 bases and J by 5 bases, with 7 bases between. Germline loops: CDR1 MNHEY, CDR2 SVGAGI. CDR3 loop: CASSKRETQYF. The CDR3 nucleotides read TGTGCCAGCAGCAAACGTGAGACCCAGTACTTC.

This clonotype showed up just a few times. The chain recombines TRBV7-8 with TRBJ2-3, with TRBD2 identical over 13 bases. The J segment lost 1 base and the V segment lost 6 bases, leaving 10 bases of the junction unmatched. CDR3 length: 18 amino acids. The germline gives CDR1 SGHVS, CDR2 FQNEAQ. The CDR3 DNA follows: TGTGCCAGCAGTCTGAGACTAGCGGGGGGTCGACGCACAGATACGCAGTATTTT. Encoded protein: CASSLRLAGGRRTDTQYF.